This TCR beta chain was found in a study of blood T cell repertoires in COVID-19. For the study at large: Whether acute or convalescent, the COVID-19 samples came from the United States, Italy and Spain. In each case, the material was cDNA or gDNA derived from T cells, B-cell-depleted T cells, or PBMCs.

J lost 5 bases, V lost 3 bases, and 10 bases had no gene match. Germline V gene data show CDR1 as KGHSH and CDR2 as LQKENI. The length of the CDR3 is 17 residues. In the original analysis: Amplification of reference gene primers provided the estimated nucleated cell counts. The data were produced by immunoSEQ multiplex PCR, yet TCRdb's version contains in-frame clones alone and is incomplete. V and J calls and clone size come straight from that table; D and trimming were deduced from the DNA. Of 85,000 to 130,000 clones listed, about two thirds are singletons. The source material was peripheral blood. This sequence was found in a human donor with acute or convalescent COVID-19. The donor label of this sample is uncertain. V usage is TRBV18 and J usage is TRBJ2-1; 10 nucleotides match TRBD2. CDR3 amino acids: CASSPLRASGGDNEQFF. CDR3 in DNA: TGTGCCAGCTCACCTCTCCGCGCTAGCGGGGGCGACAATGAGCAGTTCTTC.